These 27 T cell receptor beta chains share one sample of origin, sequenced in a study of neurological immune-mediated disorders. TCRdb re-derived calls from the 5' RACE reads in MiXCR, one entry per CDR3 protein. This table holds about 38,000 distinct CDR3 sequences, just under 7.5% found once. The sequencing sample was made of CD4+ T cells from blood. The receptors were sampled from a man in his fifties or sixties in good health.

The V call is TRBV20-1, the J call TRBJ2-5, with 11 bases aligning to TRBD2. Germline CDR1 is DFQATT and CDR2 is SNEGSKA (reference sequence). This CDR3 comprises 15 residues. The V gene end was trimmed by 0 bases and the J gene end by 5 bases; junction bases not matched to a gene: 5. CDR3 in amino acids: CSARDGIAGGETQYF. As DNA, the CDR3 is TGCAGTGCTAGAGATGGGATAGCGGGAGGGGAGACCCAGTACTTC.

This clonotype was found many times. The V and J genes are TRBV10-3 and TRBJ2-2, with 9 bases matching TRBD1. V shed 6 bases and J 5 bases; nucleotides not matched to a gene: 4. The CDR3 totals 14 residues. Germline values: CDR1 ENHRY, CDR2 SYGVKD. This CDR3 is CAIRQGARTGELFF. CDR3 nucleotides: TGTGCCATCAGACAGGGGGCGCGGACCGGGGAGCTGTTTTTT.

This clonotype was found many times. The chain carries TRBV6-5 and TRBJ1-4, with D unclear. V shed 0 bases and J shed 3 bases, with 8 bases lying between them. The CDR3 consists of 15 residues. Per the germline V gene, CDR1 is MNHEY and CDR2 is SVGAGI. In nucleotides, the CDR3 is TGTGCCAGCAGTTACTCGGGGATAGCTAATGAAAAACTGTTTTTT. It encodes CASSYSGIANEKLFF.

This clonotype showed up many times. The V gene is TRBV7-6, the J gene TRBJ2-1, with D possibly being TRBD2 (6 bases). Germline loops: CDR1 SGHVS, CDR2 FNYEAQ. Trimming removed 2 bases at V and 8 bases at J, with 25 bases between. The CDR3 totals 18 residues. This CDR3 reads CASSLNPRRDPSSDEQFF. In nucleotides, the CDR3 is TGTGCCAGCAGCTTAAACCCGCGGCGGGACCCCTCTTCCGATGAGCAGTTCTTC.

The V and J genes are TRBV5-1 and TRBJ2-2, with 9 bases that match TRBD2. V lost 2 bases, J lost 1 base, and 3 bases stayed unmatched. The CDR3 totals 16 residues. Germline V lookup: CDR1 SGHRS, CDR2 YFSETQ. The CDR3 region has the DNA TGCGCCAGCAGCTTACGAGCGGGAGGGAACACCGGGGAGCTGTTTTTT. Amino acid sequence: CASSLRAGGNTGELFF. Full variable domain (remainder filled in from reference TRBV5-1 and TRBJ2-2): KAGVTQTPRYLIKTRGQQVTLSCSPISGHRSVSWYQQTPGQGLQFLFEYFSETQRNKGNFPGRFSGRQFSNSRSEMNVSTLELGDSALYLCASSLRAGGNTGELFFGEGSRLTVL.

This clonotype was counted at least ten times. The CDR3 spells CASSLAGGRLVEQFF. In DNA, the CDR3 is TGTGCCAGCAGCTTAGCCGGGGGGCGCCTGGTTGAGCAGTTCTTC. The chain links TRBV7-2 to TRBJ2-1, with a weak D call TRBD2 (7 bases). In germline, CDR1 is SGHTA, CDR2 FQGNSA. Trimming stripped 0 bases from V and 9 bases from J, with 15 bases between. The CDR3 runs to 15 residues.

This rearrangement joins TRBV28 to TRBJ1-2; no clear D. The germline V and J ends were trimmed by 5 bases and 0 bases, with 4 bases remaining between them. The CDR3 runs to 12 residues. The germline V gene encodes CDR1 MDHEN and CDR2 SYDVKM. The CDR3 here is CASSPANYGYTF. In DNA form, the CDR3 reads TGTGCCAGCAGTCCTGCTAACTATGGCTACACCTTC.

This clonotype was seen many times. This sequence joins TRBV7-9 and TRBJ2-7; D is perhaps TRBD2 (5 bases). The CDR3 consists of 13 residues. CDR1 SEHNR and CDR2 FQNEAQ come from the germline V gene (reference sequence). V was clipped by 4 bases and J by 7 bases, with 14 bases between them. CDR3 sequence reads: CASSSNRRGEQYF. CDR3 nucleotides: TGTGCCAGCAGCTCGAACCGACGGGGAGAGCAGTACTTC.

This clonotype has at least ten counts. The chain recombines TRBV5-1 with TRBJ1-4; D remains ambiguous. The germline V and J ends were trimmed by 2 bases and 3 bases, with 8 bases remaining between them. CDR1 and CDR2 (germline): SGHRS, YFSETQ. This CDR3 region has 14 residues. In nucleotides, the CDR3 is TGCGCCAGCAGCTTTGGAGGGTCTAATGAAAAACTGTTTTTT. Amino acids: CASSFGGSNEKLFF.

This clonotype was seen many times. The genes are TRBV7-2 and TRBJ2-2; D unresolved. The CDR3 loop spans 16 amino acids. Trimming took off 1 base at V and 1 base at J, with 10 bases between the two ends. Germline V gives CDR1 SGHTA, CDR2 FQGNSA. The CDR3 DNA reads as TGTGCCAGCAGCTTAGTGGTCGGGTTGAACACCGGGGAGCTGTTTTTT. It codes for CASSLVVGLNTGELFF.

This clonotype was seen at least ten times. The V and J genes are TRBV18 and TRBJ2-5, with a possible D match to TRBD1 (5 bases). The CDR3 runs to 12 residues. Germline CDR1 and CDR2: KGHSH and LQKENI. The V and J ends lost 6 bases and 5 bases respectively, with 10 bases between them. CDR3 sequence: CASSRESETQYF. Here the CDR3 DNA reads TGTGCCAGCTCCAGGGAATCGGAGACCCAGTACTTC.

This chain links TRBV11-2 with TRBJ2-3; 14 nucleotides agree with TRBD2. Unmatched junction bases numbered 6, after V lost 5 bases and J lost 2 bases. Germline V gene data show CDR1 as SGHAT and CDR2 as FQNNGV. The CDR3 spans 17 residues. This CDR3 reads CASSIGTSGSVTDTQYF. The CDR3 region has the DNA TGTGCCAGCAGCATCGGGACTAGCGGGAGTGTCACAGATACGCAGTATTTT.

At least ten counts were recorded for this clonotype. In DNA, the CDR3 is TGTGCCATCTCCGGGACCCCGGGACGCGAGCAGTACTTC. Protein sequence: CAISGTPGREQYF. V is TRBV10-3 and J is TRBJ2-7; D is possibly TRBD1 or TRBD2 (5 bases each). Germline values: CDR1 ENHRY, CDR2 SYGVKD. This CDR3 comprises 13 residues. V lost 8 bases to trimming and J lost 6 bases, with 17 bases between them.

This clonotype was observed a handful of times. The gene calls are TRBV20-1 and TRBJ1-2; possibly TRBD1 for D (5 bases). This CDR3 comprises 13 residues. Looked up from germline, CDR1 is DFQATT and CDR2 is SNEGSKA (reference sequence). V lost 1 base, J lost 8 bases, and 14 bases lay in between. CDR3 protein: CSARGGGVRGYTF. CDR3 sequence (DNA): TGCAGTGCTAGAGGGGGCGGGGTGAGAGGCTACACCTTC.

This clonotype occurred many times. The rearrangement joins TRBV14 to TRBJ2-6; no clear D. CDR3 length equals 16 residues. Trimming stripped 5 bases from V and 2 bases from J, with 13 bases between. Germline CDR1 reads SGHDN; CDR2 reads FVKESK. The CDR3 is CASSFEWAAGANVLTF. The CDR3 nucleotides are TGTGCCAGCAGCTTTGAATGGGCTGCTGGGGCCAACGTCCTGACTTTC. The full variable domain, completed using reference TRBV14 and TRBJ2-6, is EAGVTQFPSHSVIEKGQTVTLRCDPISGHDNLYWYRRVMGKEIKFLLHFVKESKQDESGMPNNRFLAERTGGTYSTLKVQPAELEDSGVYFCASSFEWAAGANVLTFGAGSRLTVL.

The table lists this clonotype with many counts. The genes are TRBV7-6 and TRBJ2-5; D possibly uses TRBD1 or TRBD2 (6 bases each). The length of the CDR3 is 15 residues. Germline loops: CDR1 SGHVS, CDR2 FNYEAQ. V gave up 0 bases and J gave up 0 bases, with 8 bases separating them. The CDR3 loop is CASSLAGGYQETQYF. The CDR3 DNA reads TGTGCCAGCAGCTTAGCAGGGGGGTACCAAGAGACCCAGTACTTC.

This clonotype came up many times. The chain has TRBV20-1 and TRBJ2-3; 8 bases map to TRBD2. Germline V gives CDR1 DFQATT, CDR2 SNEGSKA (reference sequence). This CDR3 has 12 residues. The junction had 2 bases not matched to a gene; V was cut back by 3 bases and J by 6 bases. CDR3 DNA sequence: TGCAGTGCTAGGGGACTAGTTGATACGCAGTATTTT. Translation: CSARGLVDTQYF.

In this sample, this clonotype turned up many times. The rearrangement uses TRBV7-3 and TRBJ2-1, with 7 nucleotides matching TRBD2. After removal of 4 bases from V and 9 bases from J, the junction contained 6 bases not matched to a gene. This CDR3 spans 13 amino acids. Germline values: CDR1 SGHTA, CDR2 FQGTGA. CDR3 DNA: TGTGCCAGCAGCTCTTGGGAGGGGCGTGAGCAGTTCTTC. Its translation: CASSSWEGREQFF.

In this sample, this clonotype turned up many times. The chain has TRBV20-1 and TRBJ2-1, with D unresolved. Germline CDR1 DFQATT, CDR2 SNEGSKA (reference sequence). V lost 6 bases to trimming and J lost 7 bases, with 13 bases between them. The CDR3 consists of 12 residues. CDR3 in amino acids: CSAGPPQNEQFF. DNA for the CDR3: TGCAGTGCCGGCCCTCCCCAGAATGAGCAGTTCTTC.

With regard to this clonotype: A much bigger clone sits one base away, suggesting this may be a read error. The rearrangement links TRBV18 to TRBJ2-5; 9 positions match TRBD2. CDR1 is KGHSH and CDR2 is LQKENI in the germline V gene. The length of the CDR3 is 16 residues. Written as DNA, the CDR3 is TGTACCAGCTCCCCTGCCTCTCTAGCGGGACGAGAGACCCAGTACTTC. Protein sequence: CTSSPASLAGRETQYF.

V and J are TRBV20-1 and TRBJ2-7; 7 bases line up with TRBD2. Unmatched junction bases numbered 9, after V lost 5 bases and J lost 5 bases. Germline loops: CDR1 DFQATT, CDR2 SNEGSKA (reference sequence). This CDR3 has 13 residues. CDR3 sequence (DNA): TGCAGTGCTGGGCTAGCGGCCCGGGACGAGCAGTACTTC. This sequence encodes CSAGLAARDEQYF.

This clonotype was counted many times. This chain joins TRBV28 and TRBJ2-4, with a weak D call TRBD1 (7 bases). Germline-derived CDR1 and CDR2 are MDHEN and SYDVKM. V lost 6 bases and J lost 0, with 18 bases in between. This CDR3 has 17 amino acids. The CDR3 bases are TGTGCCAGCAGGGGCATGACAGGGAGGTTAGCCAAAAACATTCAGTACTTC. Translated: CASRGMTGRLAKNIQYF. Complete variable domain (other parts from reference TRBV28 and TRBJ2-4): DVKVTQSSRYLVKRTGEKVFLECVQDMDHENMFWYRQDPGLGLRLIYFSYDVKMKEKGDIPEGYSVSREKKERFSLILESASTNQTSMYLCASRGMTGRLAKNIQYFGAGTRLSVL.

This clonotype was observed many times. The chain has TRBV7-3 and TRBJ2-1, with 14 bases identical to TRBD2. Germline CDR1 reads SGHTA; CDR2 reads FQGTGA. V gave up 4 bases and J gave up 1 base; unmatched junction bases: 6. The CDR3 has 18 residues. The CDR3 reads CASSYGTSGSLSYNEQFF. The CDR3 coding sequence is TGTGCCAGCAGCTACGGGACTAGCGGGAGTTTGTCCTACAATGAGCAGTTCTTC. The whole variable domain, remainder taken from reference TRBV7-3 and TRBJ2-1, is GAGVSQTPSNKVTEKGKYVELRCDPISGHTALYWYRQSLGQGPEFLIYFQGTGAADDSGLPNDRFFAVRPEGSVSTLKIQRTERGDSAVYLCASSYGTSGSLSYNEQFFGPGTRLTVL.

This clonotype was found many times. The V gene is TRBV24-1, the J gene TRBJ2-2, with unresolved D. From germline, CDR1 is KGHDR and CDR2 SFDVKD. V lost 1 base and J lost 7, with 9 bases in between. The CDR3 extends over 14 amino acids. The CDR3 region is CATSDFTARGELFF. As DNA, the CDR3 is TGTGCCACCAGTGATTTTACGGCCCGCGGGGAGCTGTTTTTT.

On this clonotype itself: At one of its ends the junction is not consistent with the germline gene, which may arise from a read error. The CDR3 sequence: CSDEGLAGVVDTKYF. Here the CDR3 DNA reads TGCAGTGATGAGGGACTAGCGGGAGTGGTAGATACGAAGTATTTT. V and J are TRBV20-1 and TRBJ2-3; TRBD2 agrees at 14 bases. CDR3 length equals 15 residues. Germline CDR1 DFQATT, CDR2 SNEGSKA (reference sequence).

This clonotype was recorded many times. V gene TRBV7-2 combines with J gene TRBJ2-7, with a possible D match to TRBD1 (6 bases). The CDR3 totals 15 residues. V lost 1 base to trimming and J lost 3 bases, with 13 bases between them. Germline loops: CDR1 SGHTA, CDR2 FQGNSA. The CDR3: CASSLGQGSLYEQYF. The CDR3 DNA is TGTGCCAGCAGCTTAGGGCAGGGGTCCCTCTACGAGCAGTACTTC.

This clonotype was detected many times. The chain joins TRBV2 to TRBJ2-7; 10 bases align to TRBD1. CDR1 SNHLY and CDR2 FYNNEI come from the germline V gene. This CDR3 comprises 12 residues. The CDR3 protein is CAVGTGAWVQYF. In nucleotides, the CDR3 is TGTGCGGTCGGGACAGGGGCTTGGGTGCAGTACTTC.